A selection of T cell receptor beta chains follows, all from one sample in a study of cytomegalovirus exposure and HLA in healthy donors. The repertoire was sequenced with immunoSEQ multiplex PCR; TCRdb's copy has only in-frame clones and lacks some. The table has 150,000 to 200,000 clones, approximately 86% seen once. Input material: PBMCs. These receptors were taken from a male donor in good health and CMV-seronegative. Each CDR3 is given without its conserved first and last residue. Each record gives: clone size, V gene, J gene, CDR3 protein. Clone size is stated in some rows and not others, as once, few, many or a class when expanded.

-	TRBV7-2	TRBJ2-7	ASSLGDSLLYYEQY
-	TRBV6-1	TRBJ2-5	ASSGLLGETQY
few	TRBV29-1	TRBJ2-5	SAQRFREETQY
few	TRBV4-3	TRBJ2-1	ASSQADRGYNEQF
-	TRBV30	TRBJ1-1	AWSRSMNTEAF
-	TRBV5-6	TRBJ1-6	ASSFFAQANNSPLH
-	TRBV5-4	TRBJ2-7	ASSLGVRQDTGEQY
-	TRBV2	TRBJ2-5	ASSIQGFGETQY
-	TRBV2	TRBJ1-4	ASSELGQGNEKLF
-	TRBV21-1	TRBJ2-4	ASSKAPSDRGQVIQY
-	TRBV25-1	TRBJ1-6	ASKTGGYNSPLH
-	TRBV10-3	TRBJ2-2	AIKLQGNTGELF
-	TRBV21-1	TRBJ2-7	ASSKETRVALSYEQY
-	TRBV6-5	TRBJ2-7	ASTKGQGRYEQY
-	TRBV29-1	TRBJ1-6	SVRTGGSYSPLH
-	TRBV21-1	TRBJ2-3	ASSKVEARPPPGTQY
-	TRBV27	TRBJ2-2	ASRWLAGGGTGELF
-	TRBV6-1	TRBJ1-5	ASSEVRGGAFSNQPQH
few	TRBV19	TRBJ2-7	ASSSGTGIEQY
-	TRBV2	TRBJ1-5	ASSRWDIDQPQH
-	TRBV4-2	TRBJ2-3	ASSQGLAGLGADTQY
once	TRBV5-1	TRBJ1-2	ASSLDRARGGYT
-	TRBV18	TRBJ1-4	ASSPTGGNEKLF
-	TRBV28	TRBJ1-6	ASIPGSQGGSPLH
few	TRBV5-4	TRBJ2-1	ASSLGSGGYNEQF
-	TRBV10-2	TRBJ2-1	ASSARTGYNEQF
-	TRBV7-2	TRBJ2-7	ASSSSGGPLWEQY
-	TRBV10-3	TRBJ1-2	ATSGTGNYGYT
-	TRBV4-1	TRBJ1-5	ASSQGGVEEGASRNQPQH
few	TRBV19	TRBJ1-2	ASSIGYAGTNYGYT
-	TRBV11-2	TRBJ2-1	ASSSPKWPYNEQF
-	TRBV7-3	TRBJ2-1	ASSLGRLGNEQF
once	TRBV28	TRBJ2-7	ASSFAGTSTYEQY
once	TRBV9	TRBJ2-3	ASSADTSTDTQY
-	TRBV11-2	TRBJ1-2	ASGGQIYGYT
-	TRBV28	TRBJ1-3	ASSPGDSGRDTIY
-	TRBV6-5	TRBJ1-1	ASKDSLNTEAF
-	TRBV5-1	TRBJ2-1	ASSLTSGTYNEQF
once	TRBV7-3	TRBJ2-5	ASSFGLDPSGKQY
-	TRBV5-4	TRBJ2-2	ASSLTNSPGELF
-	TRBV6-5	TRBJ1-1	ASSYSIQGWSEAF
-	TRBV10-1	TRBJ2-7	ASSAGTGGREQY
-	TRBV28	TRBJ2-1	ASSTPSGGDYNEQF
few	TRBV9	TRBJ2-2	ASSVVGGGVSTGELF
-	TRBV9	TRBJ1-2	ASSVGGRGYYGYT
-	TRBV11-1	TRBJ2-2	ASSLQRATLTGELF
-	TRBV4-1	TRBJ2-1	ASSHKGFASGGAHEQF
once	TRBV9	TRBJ2-7	ASSQRGGEGSEQY
-	TRBV6-5	TRBJ1-6	ASSKGGTHSPLH